Given below is one T cell receptor (beta chain) in context. These data originate in a study of cytomegalovirus exposure and HLA in healthy donors. A multiplex PCR was run with 60 Vbeta primers and 13 Jbeta primers. Method: immunoSEQ multiplex PCR; TCRdb's copy keeps in-frame clones and lacks some. The data contain around 65,000 clones, roughly 75% of them singletons. At sampling all donors were nominally healthy, likely with unrecorded immune exposures. This clonotype was sampled from a woman in her twenties or thirties in good health and CMV-seropositive. The sequencing input was PBMCs.

CDR3 sequence: CASSVDVAVRGADTQYF. The CDR3 DNA follows: TGTGCCAGCAGCGTAGACGTAGCGGTCAGGGGGGCAGATACGCAGTATTTT. The J gene is TRBJ2-3, the V gene TRBV9; weak D call: TRBD1 (7 bases). The CDR3 is 17 residues long. Germline V gene lookup returns CDR1 SGDLS and CDR2 YYNGEE. V was pared by 0 bases and J by 4 bases, with 18 bases between.